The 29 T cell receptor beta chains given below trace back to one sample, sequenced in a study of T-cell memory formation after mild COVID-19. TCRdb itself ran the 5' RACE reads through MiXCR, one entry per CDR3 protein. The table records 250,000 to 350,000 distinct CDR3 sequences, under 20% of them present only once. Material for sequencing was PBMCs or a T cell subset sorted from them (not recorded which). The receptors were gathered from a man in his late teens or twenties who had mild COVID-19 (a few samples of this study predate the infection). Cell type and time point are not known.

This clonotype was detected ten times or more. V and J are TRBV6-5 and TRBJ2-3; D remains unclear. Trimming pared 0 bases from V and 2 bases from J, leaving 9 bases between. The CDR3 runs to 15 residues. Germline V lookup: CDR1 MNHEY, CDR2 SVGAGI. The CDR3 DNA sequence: TGTGCCAGCAGTTACTCCCCTAGATCCACAGATACGCAGTATTTT. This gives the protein CASSYSPRSTDTQYF.

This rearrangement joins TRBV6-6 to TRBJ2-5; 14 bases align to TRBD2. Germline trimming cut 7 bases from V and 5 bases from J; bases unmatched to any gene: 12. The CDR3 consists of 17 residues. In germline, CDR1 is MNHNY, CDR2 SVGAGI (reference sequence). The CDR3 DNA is TGTGCCAGCAAACAGGGACTAGCGGGGGCCCGGGGGGAGACCCAGTACTTC. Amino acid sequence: CASKQGLAGARGETQYF.

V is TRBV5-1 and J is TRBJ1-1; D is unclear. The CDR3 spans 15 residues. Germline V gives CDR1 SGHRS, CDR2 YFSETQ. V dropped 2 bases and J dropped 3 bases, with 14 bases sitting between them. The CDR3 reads CASSFLFRLDTEAFF. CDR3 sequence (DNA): TGCGCCAGCAGCTTCCTTTTCCGTCTGGACACTGAAGCTTTCTTT.

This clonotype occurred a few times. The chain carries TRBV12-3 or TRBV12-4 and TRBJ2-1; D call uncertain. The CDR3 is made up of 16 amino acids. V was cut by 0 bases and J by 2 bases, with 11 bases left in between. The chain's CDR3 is CASSLAGLGPYNEQFF. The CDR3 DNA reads TGTGCCAGCAGTTTAGCCGGCTTAGGACCCTACAATGAGCAGTTCTTC.

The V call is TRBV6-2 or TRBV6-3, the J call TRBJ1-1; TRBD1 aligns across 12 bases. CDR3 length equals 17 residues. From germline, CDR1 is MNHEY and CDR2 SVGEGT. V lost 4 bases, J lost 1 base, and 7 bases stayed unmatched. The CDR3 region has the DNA TGTGCCAGCAGTTTTCCGGGACAGGGGGCGGCGAACACTGAAGCTTTCTTT. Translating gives CASSFPGQGAANTEAFF.

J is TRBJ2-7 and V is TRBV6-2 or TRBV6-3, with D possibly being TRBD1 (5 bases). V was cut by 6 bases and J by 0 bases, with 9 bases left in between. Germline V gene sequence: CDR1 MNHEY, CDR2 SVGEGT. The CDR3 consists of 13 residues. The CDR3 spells CASSRQSSYEQYF. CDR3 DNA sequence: TGTGCCAGCAGCCGACAGAGCTCCTACGAGCAGTACTTC.

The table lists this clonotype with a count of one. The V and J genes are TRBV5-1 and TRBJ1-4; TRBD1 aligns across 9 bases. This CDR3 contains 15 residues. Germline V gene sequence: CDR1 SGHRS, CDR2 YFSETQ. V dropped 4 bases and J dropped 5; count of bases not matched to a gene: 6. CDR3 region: CASSKGQGQNEKLFF. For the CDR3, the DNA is TGCGCCAGCAGCAAGGGACAGGGTCAAAATGAAAAACTGTTTTTT.

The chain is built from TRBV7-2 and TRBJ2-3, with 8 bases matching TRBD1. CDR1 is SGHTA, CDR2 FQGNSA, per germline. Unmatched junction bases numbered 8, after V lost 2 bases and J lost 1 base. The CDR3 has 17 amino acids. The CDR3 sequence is CASSLTPGGSGTDTQYF. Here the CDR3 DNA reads TGTGCCAGCAGCTTAACCCCAGGGGGCAGTGGCACAGATACGCAGTATTTT. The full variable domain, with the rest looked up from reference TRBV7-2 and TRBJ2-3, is GAGVSQSPSNKVTEKGKDVELRCDPISGHTALYWYRQSLGQGLEFLIYFQGNSAPDKSGLPSDRFSAERTGGSVSTLTIQRTQQEDSAVYLCASSLTPGGSGTDTQYFGPGTRLTVL.

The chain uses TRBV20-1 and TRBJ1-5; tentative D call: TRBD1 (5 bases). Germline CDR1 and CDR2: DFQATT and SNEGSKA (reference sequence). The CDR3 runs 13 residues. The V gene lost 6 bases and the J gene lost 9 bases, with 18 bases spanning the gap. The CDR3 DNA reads TGCAGTGCGACTATGGGGGTGACGGGGCCCCAGCATTTT. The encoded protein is CSATMGVTGPQHF.

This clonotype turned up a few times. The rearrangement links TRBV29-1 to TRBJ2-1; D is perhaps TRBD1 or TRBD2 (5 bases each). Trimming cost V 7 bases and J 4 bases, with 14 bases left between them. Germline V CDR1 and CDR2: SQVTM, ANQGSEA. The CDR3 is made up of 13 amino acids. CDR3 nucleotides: TGCAGCGCGGTGGGGACGGGGTACAATGAGCAGTTCTTC. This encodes CSAVGTGYNEQFF.

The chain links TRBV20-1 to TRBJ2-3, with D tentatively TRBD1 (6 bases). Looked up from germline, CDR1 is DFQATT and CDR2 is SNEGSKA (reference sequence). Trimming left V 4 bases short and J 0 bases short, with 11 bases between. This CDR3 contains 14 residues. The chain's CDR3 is CSANGQPSTDTQYF. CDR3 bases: TGCAGTGCTAATGGACAGCCTAGCACAGATACGCAGTATTTT.

Here the CDR3 DNA reads TGCGCCAGCAGTGACCCCGGCTGGTCGCATGAGCAGTTCTTC. Translating gives CASSDPGWSHEQFF. The rearrangement links TRBV10-2 to TRBJ2-1; D remains ambiguous. Germline lookup yields CDR1 WSHSY and CDR2 SAAADI. The CDR3 is 14 amino acids. V was shortened by 3 bases and J by 8 bases, with 14 bases between the two germline ends.

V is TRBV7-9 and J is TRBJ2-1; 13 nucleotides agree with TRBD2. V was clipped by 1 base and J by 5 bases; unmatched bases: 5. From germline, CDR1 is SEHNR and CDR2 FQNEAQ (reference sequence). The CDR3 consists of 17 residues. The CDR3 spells CASSLELGLAGHNEQFF. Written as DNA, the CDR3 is TGTGCCAGCAGCTTAGAGTTGGGACTAGCGGGGCACAATGAGCAGTTCTTC.

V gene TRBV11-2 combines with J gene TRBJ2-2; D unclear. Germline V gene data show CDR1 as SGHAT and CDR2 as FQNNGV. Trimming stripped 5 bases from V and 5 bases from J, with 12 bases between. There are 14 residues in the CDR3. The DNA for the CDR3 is TGTGCCAGCAGCCACGTGCTGAGAACCGGGGAGCTGTTTTTT. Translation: CASSHVLRTGELFF.

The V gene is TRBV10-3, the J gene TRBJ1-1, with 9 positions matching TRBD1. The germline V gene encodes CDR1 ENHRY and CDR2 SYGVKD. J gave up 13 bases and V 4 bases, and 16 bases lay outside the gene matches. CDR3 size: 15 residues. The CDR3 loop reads CAISGSQRSRDRVFF. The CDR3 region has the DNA TGTGCCATCAGTGGATCGCAAAGAAGCCGGGACAGGGTTTTCTTT.

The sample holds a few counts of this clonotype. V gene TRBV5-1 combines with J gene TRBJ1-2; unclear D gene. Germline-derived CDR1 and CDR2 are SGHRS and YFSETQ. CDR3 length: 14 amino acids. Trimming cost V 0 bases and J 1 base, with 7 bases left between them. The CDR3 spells CASSLGSFNYGYTF. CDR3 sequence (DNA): TGCGCCAGCAGCTTGGGCTCATTTAACTATGGCTACACCTTC.

The CDR3 sequence: CASKLRASGGGEQFF. The DNA of the CDR3 is TGTGCCAGCAAGTTAAGGGCGTCGGGGGGAGGTGAGCAGTTCTTC. This chain connects TRBV6-5 to TRBJ2-1; TRBD2 agrees at 7 bases. There are 15 residues in the CDR3. Unmatched junction bases numbered 15, after V lost 7 bases and J lost 9 bases. Per germline, CDR1 MNHEY and CDR2 SVGAGI.

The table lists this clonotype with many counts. The DNA of the CDR3 is TGTGCCAGCAGCAAAAGGGACGAGGAGACCCAGTACTTC. Amino acid sequence: CASSKRDEETQYF. The chain is built from TRBV7-9 and TRBJ2-5; possibly TRBD1 or TRBD2 for D (5 bases each). V was shortened by 5 bases and J by 5 bases, with 12 bases between the two germline ends. CDR1 is SEHNR and CDR2 is FQNEAQ in the germline V gene (reference sequence). The CDR3 covers 13 residues. The variable domain in full, completed from reference TRBV7-9 and TRBJ2-5, reads DTGVSQNPRHKITKRGQNVTFRCDPISEHNRLYWYRQTLGQGPEFLTYFQNEAQLEKSRLLSDRFSAERPKGSFSTLEIQRTEQGDSAMYLCASSKRDEETQYFGPGTRLLVL.

CDR3 region: CSARLVGDSHSPLHF. The CDR3 DNA reads TGCAGTGCGCGGCTGGTTGGGGACAGTCATTCACCCCTCCACTTT. The chain has TRBV20-1 and TRBJ1-6; TRBD1 matches at 7 bases. Trimming cost V 6 bases and J 8 bases; bases outside gene matches: 13. CDR3 size: 15 residues. From germline, CDR1 is DFQATT and CDR2 SNEGSKA (reference sequence).

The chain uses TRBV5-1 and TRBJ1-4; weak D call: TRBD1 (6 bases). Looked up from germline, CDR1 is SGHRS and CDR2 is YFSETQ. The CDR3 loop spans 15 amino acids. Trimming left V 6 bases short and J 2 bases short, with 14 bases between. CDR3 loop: CASIARGGTNEKLFF. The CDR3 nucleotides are TGCGCCAGCATCGCCAGGGGAGGGACTAATGAAAAACTGTTTTTT. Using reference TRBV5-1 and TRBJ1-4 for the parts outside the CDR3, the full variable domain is KAGVTQTPRYLIKTRGQQVTLSCSPISGHRSVSWYQQTPGQGLQFLFEYFSETQRNKGNFPGRFSGRQFSNSRSEMNVSTLELGDSALYLCASIARGGTNEKLFFGSGTQLSVL.

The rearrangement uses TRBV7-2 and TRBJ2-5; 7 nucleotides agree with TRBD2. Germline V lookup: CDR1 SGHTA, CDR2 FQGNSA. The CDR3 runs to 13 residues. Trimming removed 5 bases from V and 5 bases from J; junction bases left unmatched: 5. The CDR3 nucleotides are TGTGCCAGCAGCGTGGCGGGGGTCGAGACCCAGTACTTC. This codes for CASSVAGVETQYF.

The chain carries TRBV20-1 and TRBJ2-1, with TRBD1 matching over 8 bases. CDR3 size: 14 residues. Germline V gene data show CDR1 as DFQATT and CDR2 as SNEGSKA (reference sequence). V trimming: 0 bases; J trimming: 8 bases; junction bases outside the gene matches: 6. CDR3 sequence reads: CSARDRQGIHEQFF. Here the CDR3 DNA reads TGCAGTGCTAGAGATCGACAGGGGATCCATGAGCAGTTCTTC.

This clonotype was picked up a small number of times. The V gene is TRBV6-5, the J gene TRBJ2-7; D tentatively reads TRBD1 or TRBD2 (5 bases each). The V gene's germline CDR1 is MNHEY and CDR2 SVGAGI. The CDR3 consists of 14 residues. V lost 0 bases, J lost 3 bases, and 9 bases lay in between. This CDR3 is CASSYSWDLYEQYF. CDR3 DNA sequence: TGTGCCAGCAGTTACTCGTGGGACCTCTACGAGCAGTACTTC.

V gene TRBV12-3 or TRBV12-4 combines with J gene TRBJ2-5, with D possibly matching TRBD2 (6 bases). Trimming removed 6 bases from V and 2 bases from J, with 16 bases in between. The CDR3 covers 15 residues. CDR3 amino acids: CASSLLSRGQETQYF. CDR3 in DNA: TGTGCCAGCAGCTTGCTTTCGCGGGGACAAGAGACCCAGTACTTC.

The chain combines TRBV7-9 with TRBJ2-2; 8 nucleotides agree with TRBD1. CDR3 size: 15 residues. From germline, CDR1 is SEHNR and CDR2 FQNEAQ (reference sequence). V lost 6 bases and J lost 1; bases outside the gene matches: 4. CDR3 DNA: TGTGCCAGCAGAGCCGGACAGGGGAACACCGGGGAGCTGTTTTTT. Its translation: CASRAGQGNTGELFF.

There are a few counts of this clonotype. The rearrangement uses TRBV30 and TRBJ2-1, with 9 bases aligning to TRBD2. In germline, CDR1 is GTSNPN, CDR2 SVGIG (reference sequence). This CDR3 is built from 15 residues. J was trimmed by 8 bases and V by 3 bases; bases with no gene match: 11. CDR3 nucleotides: TGTGCCTGGAGAGAGGTTCTAGCGGGGCTTGATGAGCAGTTCTTC. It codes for CAWREVLAGLDEQFF.

CDR3 region: CAISAQPGTSGGDTQYF. The CDR3 region has the DNA TGTGCCATCAGTGCCCAGCCCGGGACTAGCGGGGGAGATACGCAGTATTTT. This chain uses TRBV10-3 with TRBJ2-3, with TRBD2 identical over 14 bases. CDR3 length: 17 amino acids. The V and J ends lost 4 bases and 5 bases, in that order; junction bases with no gene match: 8. In germline, CDR1 is ENHRY, CDR2 SYGVKD.

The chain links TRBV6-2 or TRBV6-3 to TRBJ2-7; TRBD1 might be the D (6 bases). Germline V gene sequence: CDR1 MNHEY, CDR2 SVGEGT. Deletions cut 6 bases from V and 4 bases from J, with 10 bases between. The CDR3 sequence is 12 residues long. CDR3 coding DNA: TGTGCCAGCAGGAAGACAGGTTACGAGCAGTACGTC. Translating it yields CASRKTGYEQYV.

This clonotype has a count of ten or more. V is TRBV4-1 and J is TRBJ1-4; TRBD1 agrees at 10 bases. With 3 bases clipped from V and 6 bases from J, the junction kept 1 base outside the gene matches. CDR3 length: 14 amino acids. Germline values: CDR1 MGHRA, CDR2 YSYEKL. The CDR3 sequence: CASSQGTGDEKLFF. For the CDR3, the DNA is TGCGCCAGCAGCCAGGGGACAGGGGATGAAAAACTGTTTTTT.